The clone carrying this T cell receptor (beta chain) was counted only a few times. This record comes from a study of blood T cell repertoires in COVID-19. Authors' methods: Using reference gene primer amplification, nucleated cell counts were estimated. Method: immunoSEQ multiplex PCR; TCRdb's copy keeps in-frame clones and lacks some. V and J calls and clone size follow that table, whereas D and trimming were derived from the DNA. This sample has 200,000 to 250,000 clones, with around four fifths found just once. The CDR3 loop spans 12 amino acids. V was pared by 5 bases and J by 3 bases, with 8 bases between. Germline-derived CDR1 and CDR2 are KGHSH and LQKENI. Those who participated ranged in age from about 18 to 89 years and resided in 20 to 25 US areas.

This sequence was found in a woman in her forties or fifties who had been exposed to COVID-19. This chain connects TRBV18 to TRBJ2-7, with no clear D. The sequenced sample consisted of PBMCs or T cells enriched from blood (not recorded which). Here the CDR3 DNA reads TGTGCCAGCTCAATCAACGGCTACGAGCAGTACTTC. This translates into CASSINGYEQYF.